Each of the 6 T cell receptor beta chains below was sequenced from the same sample in a study of blood T cell repertoires in COVID-19. Assay: immunoSEQ multiplex PCR; the TCRdb copy retains only in-frame clones and omits some. The data show 150,000 or so clones, roughly 89% seen once. The material sequenced was peripheral blood. Every receptor here comes from a woman in her 70s with COVID-19, enrolled during active disease.

This chain uses TRBV7-9 with TRBJ1-3; a weak D match, TRBD1 (5 bases). Looked up from germline, CDR1 is SEHNR and CDR2 is FQNEAQ (reference sequence). Trimming shortened V by 5 bases and J by 2 bases, and 10 bases separated the two germline ends. The CDR3 totals 14 residues. CDR3 in DNA: TGTGCCAGCAGCCCAATAGGGGCTGGAAACACCATATATTTT. This translates into CASSPIGAGNTIYF.

About this clone: The same CDR3 is also encoded by other DNA sequences in this sample. The gene calls are TRBV7-2 and TRBJ2-1; 8 bases line up with TRBD1. The CDR3 totals 15 residues. The J segment lost 3 bases and the V segment lost 3 bases, leaving 4 bases of the junction unmatched. Germline V gives CDR1 SGHTA, CDR2 FQGNSA. The CDR3 sequence is CASSFGQGSYNEQFF. DNA for the CDR3: TGTGCCAGCAGCTTCGGACAGGGTAGCTACAATGAGCAGTTCTTC.

The rearrangement joins TRBV6-6 to TRBJ2-2, with a tentative D call TRBD2 (6 bases). V was cut by 0 bases and J by 2 bases, with 10 bases left in between. CDR1 and CDR2 (germline): MNHNY, SVGAGI (reference sequence). The CDR3 runs 16 residues. The CDR3 DNA is TGTGCCAGCAGTTACTCTGGGCGGGGAAACACCGGGGAGCTGTTTTTT. Protein sequence: CASSYSGRGNTGELFF.

This chain links TRBV28 with TRBJ1-5; D gene unclear. The V gene's germline CDR1 is MDHEN and CDR2 SYDVKM. Trimming shortened V by 3 bases and J by 9 bases, and 9 bases separated the two germline ends. CDR3 length: 12 residues. The CDR3 DNA reads TGTGCCAGCAGTTTGCTACAGCTGCCCCAGCATTTT. Translating gives CASSLLQLPQHF.

This rearrangement joins TRBV4-1 to TRBJ2-2, with 7 nucleotides matching TRBD1. CDR3 length: 17 residues. Germline assignment: CDR1 MGHRA and CDR2 YSYEKL. The ends lost 1 base at V and 4 bases at J; junction bases unmatched: 9. CDR3 in amino acids: CASSQARPGQLTGELFF. Written as DNA, the CDR3 is TGCGCCAGCAGCCAAGCCCGACCGGGACAGCTCACCGGGGAGCTGTTTTTT.

In nucleotides, the CDR3 is TGTGCCAGCAGTTTGTTACAGGGACATGATGGCTACACCTTC. This sequence encodes CASSLLQGHDGYTF. This chain links TRBV27 with TRBJ1-2; D perhaps matches TRBD1 (6 bases). The germline CDR1 and CDR2 sequences are MNHEY and SMNVEV (reference sequence). V dropped 3 bases and J dropped 6 bases, with 14 bases sitting between them. The length of the CDR3 is 14 residues.